This T cell receptor (beta chain) derives from a study of long-term antiretroviral therapy in people with HIV. Findings of the study overall: The repertoire was dominated at all time points by clones expanded before ART. CDR3 length ranges were narrower in HIV repertoires than in controls.

CDR1 SQVTM and CDR2 ANQGSEA come from the germline V gene. This CDR3 spans 14 amino acids. The junction had 8 bases not matched to a gene; V was cut back by 4 bases and J by 3 bases. This clone was detected once. As yet, its antigen is unknown. Survey level was the resolution at which the v3.0 immunoSEQ assay ran. TCRdb's table, derived via immunoSEQ multiplex PCR, lists solely in-frame clones and lacks some. The profile covers approximately 13,000 clones, with around four fifths appearing a single time and roughly 15% taken by the ten largest. The chain has TRBV29-1 and TRBJ2-5; 7 bases line up with TRBD1. This TCR came from a middle-aged woman with HIV. The input for sequencing was unsorted PBMCs, taken 1.8 years before starting antiretroviral therapy. The CDR3 DNA reads as TGCAGCGTTGGAGGGGGCCCGACCGAAGAGACCCAGTACTTC. Protein sequence: CSVGGGPTEETQYF.